This T cell receptor beta chain was observed in a study of graft-versus-host responses after intestinal transplantation. The CDR3 length is 16 residues. Trimming removed 1 base at V and 0 bases at J, with 7 bases between. Germline V gene data show CDR1 as LGHNA and CDR2 as YSLEER. With regard to this clone: Its specificity is unknown.

Using immunoSEQ multiplex PCR, the repertoire was profiled, and TCRdb retains in-frame clones only, with some absent. The table includes over 80,000 clones, around 93% detected once. This receptor was identified in a human donor who was the organ donor for an intestinal transplant. Sequences were derived from unstimulated CD8+ T cells sorted from spleen or lymph node cells, sampled before transplant. The chain recombines TRBV4-3 with TRBJ1-6; D might be TRBD1 (5 bases). The CDR3 spells CASSQGQYSYNSPLHF. CDR3 in DNA: TGCGCCAGCAGCCAAGGACAGTACTCCTATAATTCACCCCTCCACTTT.